The rows below give T cell receptor beta chains drawn from one sample of a study of blood T cell repertoires in COVID-19. Clones were sequenced by immunoSEQ multiplex PCR, and TCRdb holds only the in-frame ones, with some missing. In the table there are fewer than 300,000 clones, approximately 86% of which are singletons. Material: peripheral blood. Receptor source: a man aged 35 to 55 who had recovered from COVID-19. Both conserved end residues are trimmed from each CDR3. Not every row has a clone size; where given, it reads once, few, many or a size class.

v_call: TRBV3-1/TRBV3-2; clone_size: -; j_call: TRBJ2-3; cdr3_aa: ASSQATRDRRSTDTQY
v_call: TRBV3-1/TRBV3-2; clone_size: -; j_call: TRBJ2-7; cdr3_aa: ASSQDKEGNVSYEQY
v_call: TRBV7-2; clone_size: -; j_call: TRBJ2-5; cdr3_aa: ASSTHRGQETQY
v_call: TRBV9; clone_size: -; j_call: TRBJ1-1; cdr3_aa: ASSARDRGWVDTEAF
v_call: TRBV7-2; clone_size: -; j_call: TRBJ2-7; cdr3_aa: ASSLRSGYEQY
v_call: TRBV4-3; clone_size: once; j_call: TRBJ2-5; cdr3_aa: ASSQIADQETQY
v_call: TRBV19; clone_size: -; j_call: TRBJ2-3; cdr3_aa: ASSLEGGTDTQY
v_call: TRBV24-1; clone_size: -; j_call: TRBJ2-1; cdr3_aa: ATCRTSGGADEQF
v_call: TRBV27; clone_size: -; j_call: TRBJ2-7; cdr3_aa: ASSPYRQGYEQY
v_call: TRBV5-1; clone_size: -; j_call: TRBJ2-1; cdr3_aa: ASSPFFGTGGAYNEQF
v_call: TRBV15; clone_size: -; j_call: TRBJ1-2; cdr3_aa: ATSGPSGQSLYGYT
v_call: TRBV19; clone_size: -; j_call: TRBJ1-1; cdr3_aa: ASSSREHTEAF
v_call: TRBV11-2; clone_size: once; j_call: TRBJ1-6; cdr3_aa: ASSPGGSPLH
v_call: TRBV6-2/TRBV6-3; clone_size: -; j_call: TRBJ2-1; cdr3_aa: ASSLPTGANEQF
v_call: TRBV5-5; clone_size: -; j_call: TRBJ2-1; cdr3_aa: ASKIYDREDNEQF
v_call: TRBV27; clone_size: -; j_call: TRBJ1-6; cdr3_aa: ASGLQSHSYNSPLH
v_call: TRBV6-5; clone_size: -; j_call: TRBJ2-7; cdr3_aa: ASSYSGSRYEQY
v_call: TRBV6-6; clone_size: -; j_call: TRBJ2-2; cdr3_aa: ASSYRTSRGTGELF
v_call: TRBV7-9; clone_size: -; j_call: TRBJ1-3; cdr3_aa: ASKAGSSGNTIY
v_call: TRBV6-2/TRBV6-3; clone_size: -; j_call: TRBJ2-3; cdr3_aa: ASSYPTGRTDTQY
v_call: TRBV6-5; clone_size: -; j_call: TRBJ1-2; cdr3_aa: ASSSQTENYGYT
v_call: TRBV7-9; clone_size: once; j_call: TRBJ2-7; cdr3_aa: ASRPPGHRDEQY
v_call: TRBV28; clone_size: -; j_call: TRBJ2-7; cdr3_aa: ASSLIYEQY
v_call: TRBV5-4; clone_size: few; j_call: TRBJ1-5; cdr3_aa: ASSFSGKDQPQH
v_call: TRBV19; clone_size: -; j_call: TRBJ2-1; cdr3_aa: ASNRLGGYNEQF
v_call: TRBV29-1; clone_size: -; j_call: TRBJ2-3; cdr3_aa: SVEPFTDTQY
v_call: TRBV7-2; clone_size: -; j_call: TRBJ1-5; cdr3_aa: ASSATGGARFSNQPQH
v_call: TRBV9; clone_size: -; j_call: TRBJ2-1; cdr3_aa: ASSVARREGLNEQF
v_call: TRBV5-1; clone_size: -; j_call: TRBJ1-3; cdr3_aa: ASSDPDRGGISGNTIY
v_call: TRBV19; clone_size: -; j_call: TRBJ1-1; cdr3_aa: ASSISPGGRTEAF
v_call: TRBV18; clone_size: -; j_call: TRBJ2-3; cdr3_aa: ASSPGQGATDTQY
v_call: TRBV9; clone_size: -; j_call: TRBJ2-1; cdr3_aa: ASSVTGVLNEQF
v_call: TRBV5-1; clone_size: -; j_call: TRBJ1-2; cdr3_aa: ASSLAWGTEDGYT
v_call: TRBV24-1; clone_size: -; j_call: TRBJ1-1; cdr3_aa: ATSDTDLRAGDTEAF
v_call: TRBV6-5; clone_size: -; j_call: TRBJ2-1; cdr3_aa: ASSYRRNEQF
v_call: TRBV6-6; clone_size: -; j_call: TRBJ2-3; cdr3_aa: ASSSFGQGPTDTQY